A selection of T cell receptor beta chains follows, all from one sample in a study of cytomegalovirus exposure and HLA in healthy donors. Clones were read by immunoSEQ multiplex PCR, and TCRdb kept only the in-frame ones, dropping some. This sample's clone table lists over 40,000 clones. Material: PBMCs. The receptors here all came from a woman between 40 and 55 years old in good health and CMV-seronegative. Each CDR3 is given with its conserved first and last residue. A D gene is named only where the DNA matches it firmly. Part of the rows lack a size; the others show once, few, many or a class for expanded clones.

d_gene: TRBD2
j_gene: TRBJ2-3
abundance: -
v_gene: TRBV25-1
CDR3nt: TGTGCCAGCGGGAGCGGGGGGAGGGTAGATACGCAGTATTTT
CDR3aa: CASGSGGRVDTQYF

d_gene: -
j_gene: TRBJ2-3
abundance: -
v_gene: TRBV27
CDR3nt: TGTGCCAGCAGTCCAGGACTAACGCTCACAGATACGCAGTATTTT
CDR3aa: CASSPGLTLTDTQYF

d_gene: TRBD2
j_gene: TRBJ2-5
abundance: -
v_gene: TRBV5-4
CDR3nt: TGTGCCAGCAGCACGGGACTAGCGGGTCCTCAAGAGACCCAGTACTTC
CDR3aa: CASSTGLAGPQETQYF

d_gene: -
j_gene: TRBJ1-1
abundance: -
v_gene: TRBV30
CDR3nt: TGTGCCTGGAGTGTGCGGGGCGGGCGGGAAGCTTTCTTT
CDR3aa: CAWSVRGGREAFF

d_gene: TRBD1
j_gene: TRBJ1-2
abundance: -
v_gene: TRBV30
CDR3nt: TGTGCTTTAGACAGGGGGAGGGACTATGGCTACACCTTC
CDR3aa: CALDRGRDYGYTF

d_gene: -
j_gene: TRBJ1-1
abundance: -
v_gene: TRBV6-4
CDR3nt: TGTGCCAGCGTCCCGCGGGCTGAAGCTTTCTTT
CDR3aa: CASVPRAEAFF

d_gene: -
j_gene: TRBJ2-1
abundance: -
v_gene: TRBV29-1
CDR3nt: TGCAGCGGGAGGGAGTTTGTGAGCTCCTACAATGAGCAGTTCTTC
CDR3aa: CSGREFVSSYNEQFF

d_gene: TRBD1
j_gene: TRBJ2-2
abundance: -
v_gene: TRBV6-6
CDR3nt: TGTGCCATCTTCGGGACAGGGCTAGTCACCGGGGAGCTGTTTTTT
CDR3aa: CAIFGTGLVTGELFF

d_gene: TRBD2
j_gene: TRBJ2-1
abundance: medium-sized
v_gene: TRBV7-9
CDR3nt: TGTGCCAGCAGCTCCTTGACCAGCGGGAGGAATGAGCAGTTCTTC
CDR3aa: CASSSLTSGRNEQFF

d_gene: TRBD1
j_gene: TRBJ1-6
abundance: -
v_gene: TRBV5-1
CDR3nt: TGCGCCAGCGTAATTTCCCGGGACAGGGATAATTCTTCACCCCTTCACTTT
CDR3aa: CASVISRDRDNSSPLHF

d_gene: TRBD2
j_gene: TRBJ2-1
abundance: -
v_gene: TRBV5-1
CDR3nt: TGCGCCAGCAGCTTAGGACTAGCGGGGAACAATGAGCAGTTCTTC
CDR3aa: CASSLGLAGNNEQFF

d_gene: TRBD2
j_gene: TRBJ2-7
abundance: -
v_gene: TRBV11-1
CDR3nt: TGTGCCAGCGGAGTTGGGACTAGCGGCTCCTACGAGCAGTACTTC
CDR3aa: CASGVGTSGSYEQYF

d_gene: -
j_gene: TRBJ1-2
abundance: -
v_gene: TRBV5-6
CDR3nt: TGTGCCAGCAACATGGAACAGGGAAGGGGCGGCTACACCTTC
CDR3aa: CASNMEQGRGGYTF

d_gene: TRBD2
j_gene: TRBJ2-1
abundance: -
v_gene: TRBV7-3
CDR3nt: TGTGCCAGCAGCCGAACCGGGACTAGCTACAATGAGCAGTTCTTC
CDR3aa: CASSRTGTSYNEQFF

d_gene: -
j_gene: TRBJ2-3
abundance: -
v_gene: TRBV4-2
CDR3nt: TGTGCCAGCAGCCGCGGACCCGGACGGGAGAGTAATACGCAGTATTTT
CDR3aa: CASSRGPGRESNTQYF

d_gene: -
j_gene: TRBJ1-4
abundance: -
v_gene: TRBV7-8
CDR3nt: TGTGCCAGCAGCACCCTGCAGAATGAAAAACTGTTTTTT
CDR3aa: CASSTLQNEKLFF

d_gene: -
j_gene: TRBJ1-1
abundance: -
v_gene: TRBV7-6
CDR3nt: TGTGCCAGCAGCTCTGGGGGGAGGACCACTGAAGCTTTCTTT
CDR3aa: CASSSGGRTTEAFF

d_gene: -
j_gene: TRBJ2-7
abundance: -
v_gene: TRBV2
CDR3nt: TGTGCCAGCAGTAGAGACGCAGGGGGACTGGGCGAGCAGTACTTC
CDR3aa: CASSRDAGGLGEQYF

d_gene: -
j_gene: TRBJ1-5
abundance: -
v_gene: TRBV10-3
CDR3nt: TGTGCCACGGTAGAGGGTCCTAATCAGCCCCAGCATTTT
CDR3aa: CATVEGPNQPQHF

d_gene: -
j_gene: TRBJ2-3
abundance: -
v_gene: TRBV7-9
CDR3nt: TGTGCCAGCAGCTTAGCCCTCCTAACAGATACGCAGTATTTT
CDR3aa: CASSLALLTDTQYF

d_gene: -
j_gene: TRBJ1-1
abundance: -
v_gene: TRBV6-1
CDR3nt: TGTGCCAGCAGAAGGGAGTTTAGCACTGAAGCTTTCTTT
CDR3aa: CASRREFSTEAFF

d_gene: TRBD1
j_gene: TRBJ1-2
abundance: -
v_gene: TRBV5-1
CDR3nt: TGCGCCAGCAGCCTAGGACAGGGGGAGATCTATGGCTACACCTTC
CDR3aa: CASSLGQGEIYGYTF

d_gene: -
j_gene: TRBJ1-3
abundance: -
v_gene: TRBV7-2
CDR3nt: TGTGCCAGCGGAGGAGGGATCTCTGGAAACACCATATATTTT
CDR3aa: CASGGGISGNTIYF

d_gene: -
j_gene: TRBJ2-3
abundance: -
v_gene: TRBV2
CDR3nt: TGTGCCAGCAGTGAAAACAGGGACACAGATACGCAGTATTTT
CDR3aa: CASSENRDTDTQYF

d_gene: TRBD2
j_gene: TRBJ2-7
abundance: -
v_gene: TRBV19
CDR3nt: TGTGCCAGTAGAACTAGCGGGAGCGCCTACGAGCAGTACTTC
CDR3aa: CASRTSGSAYEQYF

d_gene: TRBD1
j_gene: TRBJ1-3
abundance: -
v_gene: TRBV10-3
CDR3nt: TGTGCCATCGGGGGCAATCGACAGGGTGGAACCTCTGGAAACACCATATATTTT
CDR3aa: CAIGGNRQGGTSGNTIYF

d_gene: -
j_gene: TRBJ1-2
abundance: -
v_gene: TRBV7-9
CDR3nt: TGTGCCAGCAGCGTATATGGCTACACCTTC
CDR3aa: CASSVYGYTF

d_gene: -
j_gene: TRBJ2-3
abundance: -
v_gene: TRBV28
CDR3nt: TGTGCCAGCAGTCTGAGGGTCTCCGTTCTTCAAGATACGCAGTATTTT
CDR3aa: CASSLRVSVLQDTQYF

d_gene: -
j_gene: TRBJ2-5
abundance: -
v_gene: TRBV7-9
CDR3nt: TGTGCCAGCAGACTTATTGAGGAGACCCAGTACTTC
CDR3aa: CASRLIEETQYF

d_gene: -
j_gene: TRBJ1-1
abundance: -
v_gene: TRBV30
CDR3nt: TGTGCCTGGAGCGGACAGCTGAACACTGAAGCTTTCTTT
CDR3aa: CAWSGQLNTEAFF

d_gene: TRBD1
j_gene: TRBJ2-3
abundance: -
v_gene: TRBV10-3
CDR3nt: TGTGCCATCAGTGGGGGGACAGGGGGTAACACAGATACGCAGTATTTT
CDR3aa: CAISGGTGGNTDTQYF

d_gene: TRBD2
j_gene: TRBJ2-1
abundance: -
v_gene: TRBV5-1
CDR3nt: TGCGCCAGCATACCTAGCGGGGGGGCCCGTGAGCAGTTCTTC
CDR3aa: CASIPSGGAREQFF

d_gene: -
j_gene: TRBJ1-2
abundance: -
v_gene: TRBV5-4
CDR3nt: TGTGCCAGCAGCTTAAAGCGAGCCAGCTATGGCTACACCTTC
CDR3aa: CASSLKRASYGYTF

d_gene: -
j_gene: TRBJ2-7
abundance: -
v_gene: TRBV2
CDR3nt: TGTGCCAGCAGTACACCGACTGACGTTTGGGGGCACGAGCAGTACTTC
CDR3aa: CASSTPTDVWGHEQYF

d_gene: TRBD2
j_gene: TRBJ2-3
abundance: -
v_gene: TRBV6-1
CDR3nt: TGTGCCAGCAGTGAATATCCCATCTTGGCGGGGGGCACAGATACGCAGTATTTT
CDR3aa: CASSEYPILAGGTDTQYF

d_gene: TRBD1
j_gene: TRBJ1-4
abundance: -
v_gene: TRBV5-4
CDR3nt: TGTGCCAGCAGCCTGTCGGACAGGGGGTATGAAAAACTGTTTTTT
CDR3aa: CASSLSDRGYEKLFF

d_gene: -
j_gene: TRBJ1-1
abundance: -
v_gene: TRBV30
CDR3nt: TGTGCCTGGACCAAACCGACAGGAATAGACACTGAAGCTTTCTTT
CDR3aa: CAWTKPTGIDTEAFF

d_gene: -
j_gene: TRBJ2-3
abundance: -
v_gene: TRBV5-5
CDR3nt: TGTGCCAGCAGCCCGAACAGGCAGAGCACAGATACGCAGTATTTT
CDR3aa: CASSPNRQSTDTQYF

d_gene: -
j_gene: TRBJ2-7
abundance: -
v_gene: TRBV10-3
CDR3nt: TGTGCCATCAGTGAGTTCCCGAGCTCCTACGAGCAGTACTTC
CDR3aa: CAISEFPSSYEQYF

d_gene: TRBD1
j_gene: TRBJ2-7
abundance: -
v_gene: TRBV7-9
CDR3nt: TGTGCCAGCAGCTCGACAGGGTATGAGCAGTACTTC
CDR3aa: CASSSTGYEQYF

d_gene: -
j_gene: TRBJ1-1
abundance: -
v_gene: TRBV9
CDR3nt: TGTGCCAGCAGCGTCGACATGTGGAACACTGAAGCTTTCTTT
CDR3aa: CASSVDMWNTEAFF

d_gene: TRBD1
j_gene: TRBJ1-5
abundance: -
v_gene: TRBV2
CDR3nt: TGTGCCAGCACTCCTTGGGGGACAGGCAATCAGCCCCAGCATTTT
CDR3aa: CASTPWGTGNQPQHF

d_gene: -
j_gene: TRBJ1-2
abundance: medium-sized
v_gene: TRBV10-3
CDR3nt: TGTGCCACCAAACAAGACTATGGCTACACCTTC
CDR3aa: CATKQDYGYTF

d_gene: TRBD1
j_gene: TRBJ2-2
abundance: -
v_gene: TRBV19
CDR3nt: TGTGCCAGTAGTATAGAGGACAGGGGGCTAACCGGGGAGCTGTTTTTT
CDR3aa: CASSIEDRGLTGELFF

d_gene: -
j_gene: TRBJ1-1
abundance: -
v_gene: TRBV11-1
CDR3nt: TGTGCCAGCGCAACAGGGAACACTGAAGCTTTCTTT
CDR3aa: CASATGNTEAFF

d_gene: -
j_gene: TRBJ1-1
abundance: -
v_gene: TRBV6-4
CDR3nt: TGTGCCAGCAGTGAAAGGGCAGGTGGGGGGACTGAAGCTTTCTTT
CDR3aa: CASSERAGGGTEAFF

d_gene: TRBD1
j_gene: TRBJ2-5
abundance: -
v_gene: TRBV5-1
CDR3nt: TGCGCCAGCAGCTTGGGGACAGGGAGTGAGACCCAGTACTTC
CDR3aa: CASSLGTGSETQYF